A selection of T cell receptor beta chains follows, all from one sample in a study of shared T cell receptors in the human thymus. Libraries were prepared by immunoSEQ multiplex PCR; TCRdb keeps only in-frame clonotypes and omits some of them. The data show about 730,000 clones, with approximately 85% seen just once and over 0.008% held by the top ten. The data also belong to a second study, concerning human thymus T cells.

Sequences were obtained from thymocytes. These receptors were taken from a girl in the first two years of life with a congenital heart defect. Each CDR3 is given with its conserved first and last residue. D genes are given only for firm matches. Clone size is shown for a subset of rows, as once, few, many or a class of expanded clone.

J gene	clone size	V gene	CDR3 length	D gene	CDR3 protein	CDR3 DNA
TRBJ1-2	-	TRBV28	16	TRBD1	CASIQGQGPSNYGYTF	TGTGCCAGCATCCAGGGACAGGGCCCGTCTAACTATGGCTACACCTTC
TRBJ1-1	-	TRBV6-4	11	-	CASKGDTEAFF	TGTGCCAGCAAAGGGGATACCGAAGCTTTCTTT
TRBJ2-2	-	TRBV5-4	17	TRBD2	CASSQSERGSNTGELFF	TGTGCCAGCAGCCAATCCGAGCGGGGCTCGAACACCGGGGAGCTGTTTTTT
TRBJ2-5	-	TRBV9	18	TRBD2	CASSPRETSGEHQETQYF	TGTGCCAGCAGCCCCCGAGAGACTAGCGGGGAGCACCAAGAGACCCAGTACTTC
TRBJ1-4	few	TRBV6-6	15	-	CASSYPRGVDEKLFF	TGTGCCAGCAGTTACCCCAGGGGCGTAGACGAAAAACTGTTTTTT
TRBJ1-2	-	TRBV4-1	13	TRBD1	CASSFRTGDGYTF	TGCGCCAGCAGCTTCCGGACAGGGGATGGCTACACCTTC
TRBJ2-3	-	TRBV7-6	16	-	CASSFGGPQGTDTQYF	TGTGCCAGCAGCTTCGGGGGACCCCAGGGTACAGATACGCAGTATTTT
TRBJ1-1	-	TRBV27	17	-	CASSTPEQGRDDTEAFF	TGTGCCAGCAGCACCCCGGAGCAGGGTAGAGACGACACTGAAGCTTTCTTT
TRBJ2-5	-	TRBV5-1	13	-	CASSLWAEETQYF	TGCGCCAGCAGCTTGTGGGCAGAAGAGACCCAGTACTTC
TRBJ1-1	-	TRBV6-1	17	-	CASSEWGGQSGDYEAFF	TGTGCCAGCAGTGAATGGGGGGGGCAGAGCGGCGACTATGAAGCTTTCTTT
TRBJ2-1	-	TRBV5-1	16	TRBD1	CASSSQGQGQFNEQFF	TGCGCCAGCAGCTCCCAAGGACAGGGTCAATTCAATGAGCAGTTCTTC
TRBJ1-2	-	TRBV18	11	-	CASSPRDGYTF	TGTGCCAGCTCACCACGCGATGGCTACACCTTC
TRBJ1-2	-	TRBV10-3	16	-	CAISESPGQGNYGYTF	TGTGCCATCAGTGAGTCCCCGGGACAAGGTAACTATGGCTACACCTTC
TRBJ2-7	few	TRBV5-6	16	TRBD1	CASSGQIWDRGGEQYF	TGTGCCAGCAGCGGGCAGATCTGGGACAGGGGCGGTGAGCAGTACTTC
TRBJ2-1	-	TRBV4-2	21	TRBD2	CASSHGDRDRVTSGGFVEQFF	TGTGCCAGCAGCCATGGCGACCGGGACAGGGTTACTAGCGGGGGGTTTGTAGAGCAGTTCTTC
TRBJ1-5	-	TRBV5-6	16	TRBD1	CASSAIRDRENQPQHF	TGTGCCAGCAGCGCAATCCGGGACAGGGAAAATCAGCCCCAGCATTTT
TRBJ1-2	-	TRBV5-6	15	-	CASSFPRSVHYGYTF	TGTGCCAGCAGCTTCCCCCGGTCGGTTCACTATGGCTACACCTTC
TRBJ1-4	-	TRBV5-6	14	TRBD1	CASSLDRGREKLFF	TGTGCCAGCAGCCTGGACAGGGGGCGCGAAAAACTGTTTTTT
TRBJ1-2	-	TRBV7-8	13	-	CASSRGSGYGYTF	TGTGCCAGCAGCAGGGGTTCAGGGTATGGCTACACCTTC
TRBJ2-3	-	TRBV28	16	TRBD2	CASSLMGLAGTDTQYF	TGTGCCAGCAGTTTAATGGGACTAGCGGGGACAGATACGCAGTATTTT
TRBJ1-2	-	TRBV2	12	TRBD1	CASTSGGDGYTF	TGTGCCAGCACTTCAGGGGGCGATGGCTACACCTTC
TRBJ1-1	-	TRBV19	14	-	CASSIGAGNTEAFF	TGTGCCAGTAGTATAGGGGCGGGGAACACTGAAGCTTTCTTT
TRBJ2-1	-	TRBV7-8	15	-	CASSPIKRAVCEQFF	TGTGCCAGCAGCCCAATTAAGAGAGCGGTCTGTGAGCAGTTCTTC
TRBJ2-1	-	TRBV9	18	-	CASGLLVEGLEVGNEQFF	TGTGCCAGCGGGCTGTTGGTTGAAGGCCTCGAAGTGGGCAATGAGCAGTTCTTC
TRBJ1-6	-	TRBV7-2	14	-	CASSLYEEGSPLHF	TGTGCCAGCAGCTTATATGAGGAGGGTTCACCCCTCCACTTT
TRBJ2-7	-	TRBV6-6	13	-	CASSIAGSYEQYF	TGTGCCAGCAGTATAGCTGGGTCCTACGAGCAGTACTTC
TRBJ2-5	-	TRBV11-2	16	TRBD1	CASSLGSGGNQETQYF	TGTGCCAGCAGCTTAGGGTCAGGGGGAAACCAAGAGACCCAGTACTTC
TRBJ2-3	once	TRBV28	15	-	CASSGQPLSTDTQYF	TGTGCCAGCAGTGGACAGCCACTTAGCACAGATACGCAGTATTTT